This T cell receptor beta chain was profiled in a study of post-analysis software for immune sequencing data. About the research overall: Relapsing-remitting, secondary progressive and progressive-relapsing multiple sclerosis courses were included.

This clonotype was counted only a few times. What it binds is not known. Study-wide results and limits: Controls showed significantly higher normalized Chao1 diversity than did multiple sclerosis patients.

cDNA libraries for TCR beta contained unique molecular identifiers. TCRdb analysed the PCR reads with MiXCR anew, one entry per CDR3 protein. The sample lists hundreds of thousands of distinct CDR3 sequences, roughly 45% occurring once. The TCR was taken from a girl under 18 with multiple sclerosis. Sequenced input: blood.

The CDR3 reads CAIRSLATGSLEQYF. CDR3 DNA sequence: TGTGCCATCAGATCCTTGGCGACAGGCTCTCTCGAGCAGTACTTC. The chain uses TRBV10-3 and TRBJ2-7, with D tentatively TRBD1 (6 bases). V shed 6 bases and J shed 6 bases, with 21 bases lying between them. This CDR3 has 15 amino acids. Germline assignment: CDR1 ENHRY and CDR2 SYGVKD.